Only one count was recorded for the clone carrying this TCR beta chain. The antigen remains unidentified. Autoimmune disease history or systemic immunosuppression meant exclusion. The assay was immunoSEQ multiplex PCR, and TCRdb's table has in-frame clones only and misses some. The data show under 80,000 clones, 75% to 90% seen once. The sample originates from a study of OX40 agonist ivuxolimab in advanced cancers. Study information: Allowance was made for prior anti-PD-1, anti-PD-L1 or anti-CTLA-4 therapy, and roughly 40% had some. Partial responses occurred in Three dose-escalation patients, one with hepatocellular carcinoma and two with cutaneous melanoma.

The CDR3 covers 12 residues. Germline-derived CDR1 and CDR2 are MNHEY and SVGAGI. V was clipped by 4 bases and J by 2 bases, with 6 bases between them. General study results and limits: Normalized T-cell clonal expansion was also low in some nonresponders.

The rearrangement uses TRBV6-5 and TRBJ2-7, with D possibly TRBD2 on 5 matching bases. The sequence was obtained from an adult with an advanced solid tumor such as melanoma, head and neck, liver or kidney cancer. The sample in question was CD4+ or CD8+ T cells sorted from blood, obtained in a trial of the OX40 agonist ivuxolimab. DNA for the CDR3: TGTGCCAGCAGTTCGGGAACCTACGAGCAGTACTTC. This gives the protein CASSSGTYEQYF.